This T cell receptor beta chain appears in the sequencing data of a study of human T cells and chemical hapten exposure. TCRdb reanalysed the RACE reads using MiXCR and keeps one entry per CDR3 protein. The profile shows roughly 80,000 distinct CDR3 sequences, around 15% of them singletons. Time point described: pre-sensitization, week 0. Treatment in this sample: therapeutic diphenylcyclopropenone sensitization with weekly scalp DPC. Trimming shortened V by 3 bases and J by 4 bases, and 6 bases separated the two germline ends. The CDR3 consists of 11 residues. Per germline, CDR1 DFQATT and CDR2 SNEGSKA (reference sequence).

The TCR was taken from a woman aged 45-65 years with alopecia areata. Some clones in this sample may be carry-over from other donors' samples. The chain combines TRBV20-1 with TRBJ1-2; D call uncertain. The source material was whole blood, sampled in connection with sensitization to the hapten diphenylcyclopropenone (DPC). The CDR3: CSARLPYGYTF. Written as DNA, the CDR3 is TGCAGTGCTAGGCTGCCCTATGGCTACACCTTC.